This TCR beta chain came from a study of patients and donors after allogeneic stem cell transplantation. TCRdb called the RT-PCR reads again in MiXCR, with one record for every CDR3 protein. The repertoire holds roughly 41,000 distinct CDR3 sequences, with more than 30% as singletons. V lost 8 bases, J lost 3 bases, and 4 bases lay in between. Per the germline V gene, CDR1 is MDHEN and CDR2 is SYDVKM. The CDR3 spans 10 residues. This clonotype appeared a few times. The chain joins TRBV28 to TRBJ1-1; D is undetermined. The sample consisted of blood, either unsorted or a sorted T cell fraction (not recorded which). The receptor was derived from a human donor who was either an allogeneic HSCT recipient or a stem cell or donor lymphocyte infusion donor (not recorded which). It is not recorded whose cells these are; they may come from a transplant donor. CDR3 sequence: CASSDTEAFF. The CDR3 nucleotides read TGTGCCAGCTCGGACACTGAAGCTTTCTTT.